The clone carrying this T cell receptor beta chain showed up just a few times. What it recognizes is unknown. The data stem from a study of early T cells in non-severe SARS-CoV-2 infection. Looking at the study overall: The authors sequenced bulk RNA from unsorted whole blood, leaving chains unpaired. The study's findings and limits: Database matching using VDJdb favored anti-spike CD8 responses, with private and CD4 specificities left missing.

Unique molecular identifiers were attached to individual cDNA molecules. TCRdb reprocessed the 5' RACE reads via MiXCR and lists one record per CDR3 protein. The table shows fewer than 35,000 distinct CDR3 sequences, with 5.5% to 7% occurring only once. The CDR3 extends over 12 amino acids. Trimming removed 1 base at V and 3 bases at J, with 7 bases between. Germline V gives CDR1 GTSNPN, CDR2 SVGIG (reference sequence). This receptor was identified in an adult who was a healthcare worker with PCR-confirmed SARS-CoV-2 infection or an uninfected control (not recorded which). The chain employs TRBV30 and TRBJ2-7, with no clear D. The sample taken for sequencing was whole blood. CDR3 coding DNA: TGTGCCTGGAGTGAAACGGTCTACGAGCAGTACTTC. Amino acid sequence: CAWSETVYEQYF.